Below are 17 T cell receptor beta chains sequenced from a single sample in a study of cytomegalovirus exposure and HLA in healthy donors. Amplification used 60 Vbeta primers and 13 Jbeta primers. Profiled with immunoSEQ multiplex PCR; TCRdb holds only in-frame clones, not every one. There are roughly 150,000 clones in the sample; 70% to 85% occur only once, and about 6.4% lies in the top ten. The sample comprised PBMCs. All receptors derive from a woman aged 50 to 60 in good health and CMV-seropositive.

This chain connects TRBV5-6 to TRBJ1-3; the D is unclear. Per germline, CDR1 SGHDT and CDR2 YYEEEE. V lost 2 bases, J lost 0 bases, and 12 bases lay in between. The CDR3 has 16 amino acids. The CDR3 DNA reads as TGTGCCAGCAGCTTTTCGCAGGTCCTCTCTGGAAACACCATATATTTT. Amino acid sequence: CASSFSQVLSGNTIYF.

V gene TRBV4-3 combines with J gene TRBJ2-2; 7 bases line up with TRBD2. Germline V lookup: CDR1 LGHNA, CDR2 YSLEER. The CDR3 runs 17 residues. The V segment lost 1 base and the J segment 3 bases; nucleotides outside the gene matches: 8. The CDR3 bases are TGCGCCAGCAGCCAAGGGGGGGGAGGGTGGGACACCGGGGAGCTGTTTTTT. Translated: CASSQGGGGWDTGELFF.

The chain has TRBV27 and TRBJ2-3, with D perhaps matching TRBD2 (5 bases). V was clipped by 5 bases and J by 6 bases, with 12 bases between them. Germline CDR1 is MNHEY and CDR2 is SMNVEV (reference sequence). CDR3 length: 13 amino acids. The DNA for the CDR3 is TGTGCCAGCAGTCCCCGGACTCCCGATACGCAGTATTTT. Encoded protein: CASSPRTPDTQYF.

This chain uses TRBV30 with TRBJ2-7; D gene uncertain. The CDR3 is 14 residues long. Per germline, CDR1 GTSNPN and CDR2 SVGIG (reference sequence). V was shortened by 2 bases and J by 0 bases, with 11 bases between the two germline ends. The CDR3 coding sequence is TGTGCCTGGAGTTCAACACCCACCTCCTACGAGCAGTACTTC. This encodes CAWSSTPTSYEQYF.

The chain is built from TRBV5-1 and TRBJ2-7, with D possibly TRBD1 on 6 matching bases. The CDR3 has 16 residues. Trimming stripped 5 bases from V and 6 bases from J, with 24 bases between. The germline gives CDR1 SGHRS, CDR2 YFSETQ. The CDR3 region is CASRKTGLSSGFEQYF. For the CDR3, the DNA is TGCGCCAGCAGGAAGACAGGCTTATCGTCAGGGTTCGAGCAGTACTTC.

The chain links TRBV29-1 to TRBJ1-1; weak D call: TRBD1 (5 bases). The V gene lost 7 bases and the J gene lost 1 base, with 10 bases spanning the gap. The germline CDR1 and CDR2 sequences are SQVTM and ANQGSEA. There are 12 residues in the CDR3. The CDR3 DNA follows: TGCAGCGCCTGGGGGGAGAACACTGAAGCTTTCTTT. Protein product: CSAWGENTEAFF.

The genes are TRBV5-1 and TRBJ1-1; no reliable D call. The CDR3 totals 14 residues. Germline CDR1 SGHRS, CDR2 YFSETQ. The V end lost 0 bases, the J end lost 6 bases, and 12 bases lay between the germline ends. This CDR3 reads CASSLEATLSEAFF. The CDR3 DNA follows: TGCGCCAGCAGCTTGGAAGCCACCTTGTCTGAAGCTTTCTTT.

The chain has TRBV27 and TRBJ2-7, with D possibly matching TRBD1 (5 bases). Between the trimmed V and J ends, which lost 2 bases and 7 bases, there was a span of 12 bases. Germline assignment: CDR1 MNHEY and CDR2 SMNVEV (reference sequence). This CDR3 spans 13 amino acids. The CDR3 loop reads CASSLGRAREQYF. CDR3 coding DNA: TGTGCCAGCAGTTTAGGCAGGGCAAGGGAGCAGTACTTC.

The chain uses TRBV5-1 and TRBJ2-7; 8 bases align to TRBD1. The junction had 6 bases not matched to a gene; V was cut back by 4 bases and J by 0 bases. CDR1 and CDR2 (germline): SGHRS, YFSETQ. The CDR3 totals 15 residues. In nucleotides, the CDR3 is TGCGCCAGCAGCCCGACGACAGGGGCCTCCTACGAGCAGTACTTC. This sequence encodes CASSPTTGASYEQYF.

The chain is built from TRBV10-3 and TRBJ1-2; a weak D match, TRBD1 (6 bases). V dropped 0 bases and J dropped 5 bases, with 19 bases sitting between them. CDR3 length: 17 amino acids. CDR1 ENHRY and CDR2 SYGVKD come from the germline V gene. Written as DNA, the CDR3 is TGTGCCATCAGTGAGTCCGGGGCAGGGGCCACCCTTTATGGCTACACCTTC. Translating it yields CAISESGAGATLYGYTF.

The rearrangement uses TRBV5-6 and TRBJ1-5; D possibly corresponds to TRBD1 (5 bases). V was trimmed by 1 base and J by 4 bases, leaving 9 bases between them. CDR1 SGHDT and CDR2 YYEEEE come from the germline V gene. This CDR3 is built from 14 residues. The DNA for the CDR3 is TGTGCCAGCAGCTTGTATGACAGAAATCAGCCCCAGCATTTT. Its translation: CASSLYDRNQPQHF.

This sequence joins TRBV5-4 and TRBJ1-2; 8 bases align to TRBD1. V trimming: 0 bases; J trimming: 5 bases; junction bases outside the gene matches: 9. This CDR3 comprises 16 residues. Per the germline V gene, CDR1 is SGHNT and CDR2 is YYREEE (reference sequence). The CDR3 region is CASSLGGQGASYGYTF. The CDR3 DNA sequence: TGTGCCAGCAGCTTGGGGGGGCAGGGGGCGAGTTATGGCTACACCTTC.

The chain joins TRBV6-5 to TRBJ1-6; D is unclear. Germline V gene data show CDR1 as MNHEY and CDR2 as SVGAGI. The germline V and J ends were trimmed by 8 bases and 7 bases, with 15 bases remaining between them. This CDR3 contains 14 residues. This CDR3 is CASSEVPENSPLHF. The CDR3 DNA sequence: TGTGCCAGCTCGGAGGTCCCCGAGAATTCACCCCTCCACTTT.

The chain has TRBV27 and TRBJ2-5, with 8 nucleotides matching TRBD1. The end of the DNA fits TRBJ2-7 better, so the J call may be wrong. The CDR3 has 14 amino acids. Germline CDR1 reads MNHEY; CDR2 reads SMNVEV (reference sequence). The CDR3 sequence is CASSTAGGLYEQYF. CDR3 nucleotides: TGTGCCAGCAGTACCGCAGGGGGCCTCTACGAGCAGTACTTC.

The V and J genes are TRBV18 and TRBJ1-1, with a tentative D call TRBD1 (5 bases). The CDR3 contains 14 residues. Germline CDR1 KGHSH, CDR2 LQKENI. V was cut by 5 bases and J by 5 bases, with 15 bases left in between. Written as DNA, the CDR3 is TGTGCCAGCTCATCACAGGCCTCAGGGACTGAAGCTTTCTTT. Protein product: CASSSQASGTEAFF.

The gene calls are TRBV6-5 and TRBJ2-7; D is perhaps TRBD1 (8 bases). This CDR3 comprises 14 residues. The germline V and J ends were trimmed by 6 bases and 0 bases, with 12 bases remaining between them. CDR1 MNHEY and CDR2 SVGAGI come from the germline V gene. CDR3 nucleotides: TGTGCCAGCAGACAGGGGGGGACCTCCTACGAGCAGTACTTC. It translates to CASRQGGTSYEQYF.

The CDR3 region has the DNA TGTGCCAGCAGGGGGACAGGTGATCGGGAGCAGTACTTC. Translating gives CASRGTGDREQYF. The chain couples TRBV2 to TRBJ2-7; 8 positions match TRBD1. CDR3 length: 13 residues. CDR1 is SNHLY and CDR2 is FYNNEI in the germline V gene. Trimming cost V 6 bases and J 7 bases; bases outside gene matches: 8.